The entry below gives a single TCR beta chain sequence along with its context. As yet, its antigen is unknown. Each CDR3 protein gets one entry after TCRdb re-called the PCR reads with MiXCR. The profile shows 28,000 or so distinct CDR3 sequences, roughly 45% of them singletons. Time point meaning: late sampling 161 to 241 days after vaccination in a few convalescent patients. This specimen belongs to a study of vaccination and CD4 T cells after COVID-19. Overall study context: Both day-14 and day-161-to-241 post-vaccine samples exist for a few convalescent patients.

The CDR3 has 17 amino acids. Germline V CDR1 and CDR2: DFQATT, SNEGSKA (reference sequence). Study observations and caveats: A median of 86.3% of reactive clones, in convalescent patients, became evident only post-vaccination.

This TCR was recovered from a human donor who had recovered from COVID-19. The sample consisted of CD4+ T cells from blood, taken about 7 months after SARS-CoV-2 vaccination. This chain uses TRBV20-1 with TRBJ1-1, with 7 positions matching TRBD1. The CDR3 here is CSVGRIGTAGTTSEAFF. Written as DNA, the CDR3 is TGCAGCGTAGGGCGTATAGGGACAGCCGGAACGACTTCTGAAGCTTTCTTT.